This T cell receptor beta chain was sequenced for a study of neurological immune-mediated disorders. Germline lookup yields CDR1 SGHTA and CDR2 FQGNSA. V was clipped by 5 bases and J by 4 bases, with 17 bases between them. CDR3 length equals 15 residues. cDNA synthesis was performed by 5'RACE with 10-nucleotide random UMIs. TCRdb re-called the 5' RACE reads with MiXCR, one entry per CDR3 protein. This table has roughly 88,000 distinct CDR3 sequences, around 3.6% appearing once. V and J are TRBV7-2 and TRBJ2-5; tentative D call: TRBD2 (7 bases). The sequencing sample was made of PBMCs. This receptor was identified in a woman aged 50 to 60 with multiple sclerosis. CDR3 sequence (DNA): TGTGCCAGCAGCACTATGAGGGGGGGCGGAGAGACCCAGTACTTC. Translated: CASSTMRGGGETQYF.